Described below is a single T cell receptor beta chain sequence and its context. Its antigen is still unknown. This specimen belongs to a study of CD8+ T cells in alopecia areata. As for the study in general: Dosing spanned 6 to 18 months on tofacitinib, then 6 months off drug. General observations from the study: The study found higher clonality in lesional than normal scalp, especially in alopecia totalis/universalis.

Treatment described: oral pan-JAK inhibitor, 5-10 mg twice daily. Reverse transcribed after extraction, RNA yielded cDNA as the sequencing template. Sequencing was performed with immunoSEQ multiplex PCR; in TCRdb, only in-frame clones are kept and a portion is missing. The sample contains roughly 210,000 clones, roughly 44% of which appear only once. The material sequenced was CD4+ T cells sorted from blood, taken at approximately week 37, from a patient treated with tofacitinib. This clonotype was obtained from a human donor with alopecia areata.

The CDR3 coding sequence is TGTGCCCTCCACCACGCGGGAGGGCCTTATGACATTCAGTACTTC. Its translation: CALHHAGGPYDIQYF. V is TRBV7-9 and J is TRBJ2-4, with 9 positions matching TRBD2. Germline-derived CDR1 and CDR2 are SEHNR and FQNEAQ (reference sequence). The CDR3 is 15 residues long. With V trimmed by 11 bases and J by 8 bases, 16 bases remained unmatched.